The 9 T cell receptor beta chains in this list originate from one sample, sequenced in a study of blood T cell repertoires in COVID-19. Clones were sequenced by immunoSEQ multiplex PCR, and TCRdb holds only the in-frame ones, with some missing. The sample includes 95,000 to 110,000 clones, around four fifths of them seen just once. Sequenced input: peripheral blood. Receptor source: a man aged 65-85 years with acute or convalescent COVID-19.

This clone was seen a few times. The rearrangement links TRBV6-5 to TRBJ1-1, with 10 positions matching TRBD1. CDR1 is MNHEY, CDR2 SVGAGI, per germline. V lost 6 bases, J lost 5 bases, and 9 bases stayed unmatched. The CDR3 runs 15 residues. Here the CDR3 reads CASRDRQGARTEAFF. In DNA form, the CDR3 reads TGTGCCAGCAGAGACCGACAGGGGGCGAGGACTGAAGCTTTCTTT.

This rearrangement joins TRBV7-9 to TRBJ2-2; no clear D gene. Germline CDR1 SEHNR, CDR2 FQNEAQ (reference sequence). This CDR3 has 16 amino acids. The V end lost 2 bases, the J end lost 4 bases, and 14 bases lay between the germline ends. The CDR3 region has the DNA TGTGCCAGCAGCTTATGGCTAGGCATCCTCACCGGGGAGCTGTTTTTT. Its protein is CASSLWLGILTGELFF.

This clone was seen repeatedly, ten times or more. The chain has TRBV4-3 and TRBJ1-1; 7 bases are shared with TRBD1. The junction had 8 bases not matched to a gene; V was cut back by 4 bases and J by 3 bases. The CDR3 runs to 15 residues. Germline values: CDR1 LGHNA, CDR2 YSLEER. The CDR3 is CASSPRTGWDTEAFF. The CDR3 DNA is TGCGCCAGCAGCCCTCGGACAGGCTGGGACACTGAAGCTTTCTTT.

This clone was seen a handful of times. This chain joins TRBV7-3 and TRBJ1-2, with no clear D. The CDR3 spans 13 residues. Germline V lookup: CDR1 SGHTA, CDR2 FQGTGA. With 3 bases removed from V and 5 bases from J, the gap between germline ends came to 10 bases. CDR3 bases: TGTGCCAGCAGCTTCCGGGGTGATTATGGCTACACCTTC. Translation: CASSFRGDYGYTF. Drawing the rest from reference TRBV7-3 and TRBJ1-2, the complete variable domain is GAGVSQTPSNKVTEKGKYVELRCDPISGHTALYWYRQSLGQGPEFLIYFQGTGAADDSGLPNDRFFAVRPEGSVSTLKIQRTERGDSAVYLCASSFRGDYGYTFGSGTRLTVV.

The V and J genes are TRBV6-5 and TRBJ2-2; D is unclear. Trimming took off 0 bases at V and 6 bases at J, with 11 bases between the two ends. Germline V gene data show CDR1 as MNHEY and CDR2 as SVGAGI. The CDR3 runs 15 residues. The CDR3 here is CASSYSLGFSGELFF. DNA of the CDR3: TGTGCCAGCAGTTACTCCCTCGGGTTCTCCGGGGAGCTGTTTTTT.

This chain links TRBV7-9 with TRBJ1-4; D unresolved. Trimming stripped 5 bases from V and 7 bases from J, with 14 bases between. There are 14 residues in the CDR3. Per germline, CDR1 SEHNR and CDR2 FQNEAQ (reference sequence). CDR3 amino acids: CASSASGLTEKLFF. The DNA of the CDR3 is TGTGCCAGCAGCGCCTCGGGGTTGACTGAAAAACTGTTTTTT.

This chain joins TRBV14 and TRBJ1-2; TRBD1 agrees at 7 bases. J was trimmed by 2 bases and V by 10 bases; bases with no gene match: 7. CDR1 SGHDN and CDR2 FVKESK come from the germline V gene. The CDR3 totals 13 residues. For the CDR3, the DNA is TGTGCCACCTCGGGACAGATGAACTATGGCTACACCTTC. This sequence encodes CATSGQMNYGYTF.

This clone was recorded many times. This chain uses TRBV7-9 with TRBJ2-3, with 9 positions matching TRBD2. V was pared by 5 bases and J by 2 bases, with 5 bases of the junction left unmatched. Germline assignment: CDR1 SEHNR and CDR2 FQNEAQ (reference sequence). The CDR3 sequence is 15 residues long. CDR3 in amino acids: CASSPRLAVTDTQYF. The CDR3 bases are TGTGCCAGCAGCCCTCGACTAGCGGTCACAGATACGCAGTATTTT.

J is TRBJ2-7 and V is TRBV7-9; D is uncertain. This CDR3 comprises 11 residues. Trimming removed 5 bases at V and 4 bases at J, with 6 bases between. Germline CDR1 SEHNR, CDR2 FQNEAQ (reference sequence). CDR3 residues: CASSPEYEQYF. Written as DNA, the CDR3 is TGTGCCAGCAGCCCAGAATACGAGCAGTACTTC.